Shown below are 27 T cell receptor beta chains from a single sample sequenced in a study of shared clonotypes between healthy human individuals. Repertoires were generated with immunoSEQ multiplex PCR, while TCRdb's copy carries only in-frame clones and drops some. The sample lists approximately 2,200,000 clones, approximately 94% occurring once. CD45RO-negative, CCR7-positively selected cells formed the naive CD8 fraction, excluding terminally differentiated effector memory CD45RA+ cells. The sample consisted of naive CD8+ T cells from PBMCs. These TCRs come from a man between 18 and 29 years old in good health. Some clones in this sample may be carry-over from other donors' samples.

Worth noting for this clone: The same CDR3 can be traced to other DNA sequences in this sample. The V and J genes are TRBV6-4 and TRBJ2-1; 12 nucleotides align to TRBD2. The CDR3 sequence is 15 residues long. Germline V lookup: CDR1 MRHNA, CDR2 SNTAGT. The ends lost 6 bases at V and 4 bases at J; junction bases unmatched: 4. The CDR3 DNA sequence: TGTGCCAGCAGCGAAGGACTAGCGGGATACAATGAGCAGTTCTTC. Its protein is CASSEGLAGYNEQFF.

This clone was counted a few times. The chain carries TRBV12-2 and TRBJ1-1. TRBV12-2 is described as a pseudogene. The CDR3 runs to 15 residues. The DNA of the CDR3 is TGTGCAAGTCGCTTAGTCGGGTGGGTGAACACTGAAGCTTTCTTT. Residues: CASRLVGWVNTEAFF.

This clone has more than one count but fewer than ten. The chain is built from TRBV4-1 and TRBJ1-1; D is uncertain. The germline V and J ends were trimmed by 1 base and 1 base, with 7 bases remaining between them. CDR1 MGHRA and CDR2 YSYEKL come from the germline V gene. The CDR3 runs 14 residues. The CDR3 reads CASSQVDGNTEAFF. The CDR3 nucleotides are TGCGCCAGCAGCCAAGTCGACGGGAACACTGAAGCTTTCTTT.

The chain links TRBV4-1 to TRBJ1-2; D is ambiguous. Per the germline V gene, CDR1 is MGHRA and CDR2 is YSYEKL. Trimming pared 1 base from V and 6 bases from J, leaving 15 bases between. The CDR3 runs 15 residues. The CDR3 loop is CASSQAPAQRDGYTF. The CDR3 DNA reads TGCGCCAGCAGCCAAGCCCCCGCTCAGAGGGATGGCTACACCTTC.

The J gene is TRBJ1-1, the V gene TRBV2, with TRBD1 identical over 9 bases. With V trimmed by 5 bases and J by 3 bases, 1 base remained unmatched. This CDR3 is 13 amino acids long. Germline-derived CDR1 and CDR2 are SNHLY and FYNNEI. The CDR3 sequence is CASSRTGDTEAFF. In nucleotides, the CDR3 is TGTGCCAGCAGTCGGACAGGGGACACTGAAGCTTTCTTT.

The CDR3: CASTAGVGMFYNEQFF. The CDR3 region has the DNA TGTGCCAGCACAGCGGGAGTGGGGATGTTCTACAATGAGCAGTTCTTC. V is TRBV11-2 and J is TRBJ2-1; TRBD2 aligns across 8 bases. V lost 7 bases and J lost 3; bases outside the gene matches: 11. Germline V gene sequence: CDR1 SGHAT, CDR2 FQNNGV. This CDR3 contains 16 residues.

Note on this clone: This CDR3 is also generated by other DNA sequences in the sample. This chain links TRBV28 with TRBJ2-1; D may be TRBD1 (6 bases). Germline CDR1 MDHEN, CDR2 SYDVKM. The length of the CDR3 is 15 residues. Trimming pared 2 bases from V and 3 bases from J, leaving 11 bases between. CDR3 protein: CASSLGQGNYNEQFF. The CDR3 DNA reads as TGTGCCAGCAGTTTAGGGCAGGGGAACTACAATGAGCAGTTCTTC.

The V call is TRBV10-3, the J call TRBJ1-5; the D is unclear. V was trimmed by 4 bases and J by 2 bases, leaving 12 bases between them. The CDR3 is 15 residues long. Looked up from germline, CDR1 is ENHRY and CDR2 is SYGVKD. CDR3 residues: CAISVGDGGNQPQHF. The CDR3 DNA reads as TGTGCCATCAGTGTCGGGGATGGGGGCAATCAGCCCCAGCATTTT.

The chain has TRBV5-6 and TRBJ2-2; D not resolved. Deletions cut 0 bases from V and 4 bases from J, with 4 bases between. CDR1 is SGHDT and CDR2 is YYEEEE in the germline V gene. The CDR3 loop spans 13 amino acids. The CDR3 here is CASSLVPTGELFF. The CDR3 DNA follows: TGTGCCAGCAGCTTGGTCCCCACCGGGGAGCTGTTTTTT.

This chain joins TRBV27 and TRBJ1-4, with D possibly TRBD1 on 5 matching bases. The CDR3 is made up of 14 amino acids. Looked up from germline, CDR1 is MNHEY and CDR2 is SMNVEV (reference sequence). Trimming shortened V by 2 bases and J by 11 bases, and 15 bases separated the two germline ends. CDR3 nucleotide sequence: TGTGCCAGCAGTTTAAATCTTCAGGGACGGAAACTGTTTTTT. Amino acid sequence: CASSLNLQGRKLFF.

This clone occurred a few times. The chain recombines TRBV18 with TRBJ1-1, with D hard to call. Trimming took off 4 bases at V and 1 base at J, with 10 bases between the two ends. CDR3 length equals 14 residues. Per the germline V gene, CDR1 is KGHSH and CDR2 is LQKENI. CDR3 loop: CASSLLGRNTEAFF. DNA for the CDR3: TGTGCCAGCTCACTCTTGGGGAGGAACACTGAAGCTTTCTTT.

The rearrangement uses TRBV6-1 and TRBJ2-4; 7 positions match TRBD1. The CDR3 is made up of 14 amino acids. Germline V gene sequence: CDR1 MNHNS, CDR2 SASEGT. The CDR3 DNA reads TGTGACAACAGGGGAACCCGAGAGGGGAACATTCAGTACTTC. This translates into CDNRGTREGNIQYF.

The chain uses TRBV7-3 and TRBJ1-4; 9 bases are a match to TRBD1. This CDR3 contains 16 residues. Per germline, CDR1 SGHTA and CDR2 FQGTGA. V shed 2 bases and J 3 bases; nucleotides not matched to a gene: 4. The CDR3 here is CASSLGTGTANEKLFF. The CDR3 coding sequence is TGTGCCAGCAGCTTAGGGACAGGGACGGCTAATGAAAAACTGTTTTTT. The full variable domain, its missing parts supplied by reference TRBV7-3 and TRBJ1-4, is GAGVSQTPSNKVTEKGKYVELRCDPISGHTALYWYRQSLGQGPEFLIYFQGTGAADDSGLPNDRFFAVRPEGSVSTLKIQRTERGDSAVYLCASSLGTGTANEKLFFGSGTQLSVL.

The chain has TRBV28 and TRBJ2-1; TRBD1 matches at 9 bases. The CDR3 totals 14 residues. Per germline, CDR1 MDHEN and CDR2 SYDVKM. Trimming at V came to 3 bases and at J to 9 bases, leaving 6 bases not matched to a gene. The CDR3 is CASSFLRQGGEQFF. The CDR3 nucleotides read TGTGCCAGCAGTTTCCTCAGACAGGGGGGTGAGCAGTTCTTC.

The chain combines TRBV7-9 with TRBJ2-7; D may be TRBD1 or TRBD2 (5 bases each). The CDR3 runs to 16 residues. From germline, CDR1 is SEHNR and CDR2 FQNEAQ (reference sequence). Trimming removed 5 bases at V and 6 bases at J, with 23 bases between. The CDR3 loop is CASSTTDGTESLEQYF. The CDR3 DNA sequence: TGTGCCAGCAGCACCACTGATGGGACGGAATCCCTCGAGCAGTACTTC.

The CDR3 region has the DNA TGTGCCAGCAGCGAAAGAGGGGGTATCTATGGCTACACCTTC. It translates to CASSERGGIYGYTF. The chain recombines TRBV11-2 with TRBJ1-2; D perhaps matches TRBD1 (6 bases). The V end was cut by 5 bases, the J end by 4 bases, with 14 bases between. CDR3 length: 14 amino acids. Germline CDR1 and CDR2: SGHAT and FQNNGV.

Comments on this clone: This CDR3 is also generated by other DNA sequences in the sample. This chain joins TRBV27 and TRBJ2-1; 11 bases line up with TRBD2. V lost 5 bases, J lost 4 bases, and 4 bases stayed unmatched. The CDR3 is 15 amino acids. Germline-derived CDR1 and CDR2 are MNHEY and SMNVEV (reference sequence). CDR3 in DNA: TGTGCCAGCAGTCTAGCGGGAGGTGGGTACAATGAGCAGTTCTTC. Encoded protein: CASSLAGGGYNEQFF.

J is TRBJ2-3 and V is TRBV5-8, with TRBD2 matching over 13 bases. J gave up 2 bases and V 4 bases, and 4 bases lay outside the gene matches. This CDR3 is 16 amino acids long. From germline, CDR1 is SGHTS and CDR2 YDEGEE. CDR3 sequence: CASSRGTSGNTDTQYF. In nucleotides, the CDR3 is TGTGCCAGCAGCCGGGGGACTAGCGGGAACACAGATACGCAGTATTTT.

J is TRBJ2-1 and V is TRBV19; D gene ambiguous. The CDR3 runs 13 residues. Germline values: CDR1 LNHDA, CDR2 SQIVND (reference sequence). V was cut by 3 bases and J by 4 bases, with 7 bases left in between. The CDR3: CASSIAIYNEQFF. Written as DNA, the CDR3 is TGTGCCAGTAGTATCGCGATTTACAATGAGCAGTTCTTC. The full variable domain, in which reference TRBV19 and TRBJ2-1 provide the parts outside the CDR3, is DGGITQSPKYLFRKEGQNVTLSCEQNLNHDAMYWYRQDPGQGLRLIYYSQIVNDFQKGDIAEGYSVSREKKESFPLTVTSAQKNPTAFYLCASSIAIYNEQFFGPGTRLTVL.

CDR3 loop: CASSRGAGRAPYNEQFF. The CDR3 DNA reads TGTGCCAGCAGTAGGGGGGCCGGCAGGGCACCCTACAATGAGCAGTTCTTC. This chain uses TRBV28 with TRBJ2-1; the D gene could be TRBD1 or TRBD2 (6 bases each). The germline gives CDR1 MDHEN, CDR2 SYDVKM. V lost 5 bases and J 2 bases, leaving 19 bases between the germline ends. The CDR3 runs 17 residues.

This chain joins TRBV5-1 and TRBJ2-7; 9 bases map to TRBD1. This CDR3 contains 14 residues. The germline V gene has CDR1 SGHRS and CDR2 YFSETQ. J gave up 2 bases and V 5 bases, and 5 bases lay outside the gene matches. CDR3 DNA sequence: TGCGCCAGCAGGGGTTGGACAGGGGCCTACGAGCAGTACTTC. Its translation: CASRGWTGAYEQYF.

In regard to this clone: This CDR3 is also generated by other DNA sequences in the sample. The chain links TRBV9 to TRBJ2-7; D gene uncertain. This CDR3 region has 15 residues. Per germline, CDR1 SGDLS and CDR2 YYNGEE. V lost 0 bases, J lost 0 bases, and 10 bases lay in between. The CDR3 loop reads CASSVGADFSYEQYF. The DNA of the CDR3 is TGTGCCAGCAGCGTAGGGGCAGACTTCTCCTACGAGCAGTACTTC.

V and J are TRBV5-6 and TRBJ1-1; D gene uncertain. The CDR3 is made up of 14 amino acids. CDR1 SGHDT and CDR2 YYEEEE come from the germline V gene. V lost 3 bases to trimming and J lost 0 bases, with 9 bases between them. CDR3 amino acids: CASSSMGLNTEAFF. The CDR3, as DNA: TGTGCCAGCAGCTCTATGGGGTTGAACACTGAAGCTTTCTTT. Full variable domain (remainder filled in from reference TRBV5-6 and TRBJ1-1): DAGVTQSPTHLIKTRGQQVTLRCSPKSGHDTVSWYQQALGQGPQFIFQYYEEEERQRGNFPDRFSGHQFPNYSSELNVNALLLGDSALYLCASSSMGLNTEAFFGQGTRLTVV.

The CDR3 DNA reads as TGTGCCAGCAGCCAAGAGTGGGAGTTGAATTCACCCCTCCACTTT. Amino acids: CASSQEWELNSPLHF. The gene calls are TRBV4-2 and TRBJ1-6; D gene ambiguous. Trimming removed 0 bases from V and 7 bases from J, with 10 bases in between. CDR1 and CDR2 (germline): LGHNA, YNFKEQ. The CDR3 is 15 amino acids.

About this clone: At the DNA level, this CDR3 is encoded by other sequences in the same sample as well. The chain combines TRBV4-1 with TRBJ1-1; 9 bases map to TRBD1. This CDR3 comprises 14 residues. With 3 bases clipped from V and 4 bases from J, the junction kept 3 bases outside the gene matches. From germline, CDR1 is MGHRA and CDR2 YSYEKL. The CDR3, as DNA: TGCGCCAGCAGCCAGGGACAGGGAAGCACTGAAGCTTTCTTT. Its translation is CASSQGQGSTEAFF.

The chain's CDR3 is CASSRVPGQADSGNTIYF. The CDR3 DNA follows: TGCGCCAGCAGCCGAGTACCTGGACAGGCCGACTCTGGAAACACCATATATTTT. V is TRBV5-1 and J is TRBJ1-3, with 7 bases lining up with TRBD1. The CDR3 has 18 amino acids. With 4 bases clipped from V and 0 bases from J, the junction kept 13 bases outside the gene matches. Germline V CDR1 and CDR2: SGHRS, YFSETQ. The whole variable domain, filled in from reference TRBV5-1 and TRBJ1-3, reads KAGVTQTPRYLIKTRGQQVTLSCSPISGHRSVSWYQQTPGQGLQFLFEYFSETQRNKGNFPGRFSGRQFSNSRSEMNVSTLELGDSALYLCASSRVPGQADSGNTIYFGEGSWLTVV.

Points on this clone: Within the sample, other DNA sequences also encode this same CDR3. This rearrangement joins TRBV9 to TRBJ2-7; 11 nucleotides align to TRBD1. The length of the CDR3 is 13 residues. Trimming took 2 bases from V and 6 from J; bases not matched to a gene: 1. CDR1 SGDLS and CDR2 YYNGEE come from the germline V gene. In DNA, the CDR3 is TGTGCCAGCAGCGTTGGGACAGGGGGCGAGCAGTACTTC. Protein product: CASSVGTGGEQYF.